The present entry profiles one T cell receptor (beta chain) with its context. This table comes from immunoSEQ multiplex PCR, and its TCRdb copy is limited to in-frame clones, with some not included. The table shows approximately 160,000 clones, with more than 70% occurring only once. This specimen comes from a study of cytotoxic CD8 clonotypes in ibrutinib-treated CLL. On the study more broadly: Sequenced samples delivered averages of 200,000 to 300,000 productive templates and 87,000 or so productive rearrangements.

The sample consisted of PBMCs, taken at disease progression, from a patient treated with ibrutinib. This receptor was obtained from a human donor with chronic lymphocytic leukemia.

The CDR3 sequence is CASSLQVWVSGDSSYEQYF. The CDR3 nucleotides read TGCGCCAGCAGCTTGCAAGTGTGGGTGTCGGGGGACAGCTCCTACGAGCAGTACTTC. The chain links TRBV5-1 to TRBJ2-7; D might be TRBD1 (7 bases). CDR1 is SGHRS and CDR2 is YFSETQ in the germline V gene. Between the trimmed V and J ends, which lost 1 base and 0 bases, there was a span of 23 bases. The CDR3 has 19 amino acids.